This T cell receptor beta chain derives from a study of blood T cell repertoires in COVID-19. Cohort allocation depended upon clinical history that participants reported. Looked up from germline, CDR1 is SGHRS and CDR2 is YFSETQ. This CDR3 has 14 amino acids. J was trimmed by 7 bases and V by 2 bases; bases with no gene match: 5. Per the study methods: Quantification of nucleated cells was approximated via reference gene primer amplification. TCRdb's copy holds only in-frame clones and misses some; the assay was immunoSEQ multiplex PCR. The V and J calls and clone size were taken over from that table, and D and trimming were inferred from the DNA. The table shows about 200,000 clones, with approximately 83% occurring only once.

The chain employs TRBV5-1 and TRBJ1-4; 7 bases are a match to TRBD1. This sequence originates from a woman in her forties or fifties who had been exposed to COVID-19. The sample taken for sequencing was PBMCs or T cells enriched from blood (not recorded which). The DNA for the CDR3 is TGCGCCAGCAGCTTAAGGGGGCAGAGTGAAAAACTGTTTTTT. Residues: CASSLRGQSEKLFF. Combining the CDR3 with reference TRBV5-1 and TRBJ1-4 gives the whole variable domain KAGVTQTPRYLIKTRGQQVTLSCSPISGHRSVSWYQQTPGQGLQFLFEYFSETQRNKGNFPGRFSGRQFSNSRSEMNVSTLELGDSALYLCASSLRGQSEKLFFGSGTQLSVL.